One and the same sample provided the 24 T cell receptor beta chains below, sequenced in a study of regulatory T cells in long-lasting Graves disease. Specified time point: newly diagnosed GD, antithyroid drugs for less than 3 months. RNA isolated from PBMCs was used to make the TCR library. Arm-PCR with iRepertoire HTBI primers amplified the CDR3 regions for these TCR beta libraries. TCRdb re-called the multiplex PCR reads with MiXCR, one entry per CDR3 protein. The sample lists about 610,000 distinct CDR3 sequences, roughly 15% occurring once. These sequences were also reported in another study, on T cells in Graves' hyperthyroidism and ophthalmopathy.

The starting material was peripheral blood mononuclear cells (PBMCs), obtained at new diagnosis, from a patient treated with antithyroid drugs. The receptor source for this set is a man between 18 and 35 years old with Graves disease.

This clonotype has ten or more counts. The chain uses TRBV30 and TRBJ2-1; 8 positions agree with TRBD2. The V segment lost 1 base and the J segment 4 bases; nucleotides outside the gene matches: 9. This CDR3 is built from 16 residues. From germline, CDR1 is GTSNPN and CDR2 SVGIG (reference sequence). For the CDR3, the DNA is TGTGCCTGGAGTGGGGGGGCGGGAGGCCTATACAATGAGCAGTTCTTC. This translates into CAWSGGAGGLYNEQFF.

Many counts were recorded for this clonotype. The rearrangement links TRBV7-9 to TRBJ2-3; tentatively, D is TRBD2 (5 bases). Looked up from germline, CDR1 is SEHNR and CDR2 is FQNEAQ (reference sequence). V gave up 5 bases and J gave up 1 base, with 16 bases separating them. The CDR3 covers 16 residues. CDR3 loop: CASSGQLGLGTDTQYF. Written as DNA, the CDR3 is TGTGCCAGCAGCGGGCAGCTAGGACTGGGCACAGATACGCAGTATTTT.

This clonotype occurred many times. This rearrangement joins TRBV30 to TRBJ2-7; 13 bases agree with TRBD2. Germline assignment: CDR1 GTSNPN and CDR2 SVGIG (reference sequence). V lost 3 bases and J lost 6; bases outside the gene matches: 8. The CDR3 consists of 15 residues. CDR3 nucleotides: TGTGCCTGGAGCCCGGGACTAGCGGGATCACCCGAGCAGTACTTC. It specifies CAWSPGLAGSPEQYF.

Notes on this clonotype: One junction end does not reproduce the germline sequence, and a read error may be involved. CDR3 DNA: TGTGCCGGCAGTTTGATCGGCTCACCTAGCACAGATACGCAGTATTTT. This translates into CAGSLIGSPSTDTQYF. V gene TRBV12-3 or TRBV12-4 combines with J gene TRBJ2-3; unclear D gene. CDR3 size: 16 residues.

This clonotype was recorded a few times. V is TRBV4-2 and J is TRBJ2-7; D is perhaps TRBD2 (5 bases). V lost 3 bases and J 1 base, leaving 7 bases between the germline ends. The CDR3 consists of 13 residues. The germline V gene has CDR1 LGHNA and CDR2 YNFKEQ. The CDR3 is CASSHQRSYEQYF. CDR3 DNA sequence: TGTGCCAGCAGCCATCAGCGGTCCTACGAGCAGTACTTC.

This clonotype occurred a few times. V and J are TRBV13 and TRBJ2-5; 11 nucleotides line up with TRBD2. J gave up 5 bases and V 2 bases, and 7 bases lay outside the gene matches. This CDR3 is built from 16 residues. CDR1 is PRHDT and CDR2 is FYEKMQ in the germline V gene (reference sequence). DNA of the CDR3: TGTGCCAGCAGCTTACCTAGCGGGAGGTTTGGGGAGACCCAGTACTTC. Translated: CASSLPSGRFGETQYF.

This clonotype showed up many times. CDR3 loop: CASSQGGVTEAFF. The CDR3 coding sequence is TGTGCCAGCAGCCAAGGTGGGGTCACTGAAGCTTTCTTT. The rearrangement joins TRBV3-1 to TRBJ1-1, with D uncertain. The V gene lost 1 base and the J gene lost 4 bases, with 7 bases spanning the gap. CDR1 and CDR2 (germline): LGHDT, YNNKEL (reference sequence). This CDR3 has 13 residues.

The chain combines TRBV5-8 with TRBJ1-4; TRBD1 agrees at 8 bases. The germline gives CDR1 SGHTS, CDR2 YDEGEE. V gave up 3 bases and J gave up 0 bases; unmatched junction bases: 4. CDR3 length: 16 residues. The CDR3 loop is CASSSGQGPTNEKLFF. CDR3 nucleotide sequence: TGTGCCAGCAGCTCAGGACAGGGACCAACTAATGAAAAACTGTTTTTT.

This clonotype was counted ten times or more. J is TRBJ1-1 and V is TRBV5-1; D is perhaps TRBD1 (5 bases). In germline, CDR1 is SGHRS, CDR2 YFSETQ. Trimming cost V 5 bases and J 4 bases, with 18 bases left between them. This CDR3 has 15 residues. Written as DNA, the CDR3 is TGCGCCAGCAGGAGTAATCGGGGGGTCGGCACTGAAGCTTTCTTT. It translates to CASRSNRGVGTEAFF.

This clonotype was detected many times. The V gene is TRBV2, the J gene TRBJ1-5; 10 bases agree with TRBD1. Per germline, CDR1 SNHLY and CDR2 FYNNEI. The CDR3 is 15 amino acids. The ends lost 5 bases at V and 8 bases at J; junction bases unmatched: 9. CDR3 sequence: CASSKTGTGVKPQHF. The CDR3 DNA reads TGTGCCAGCAGTAAGACCGGGACAGGGGTGAAGCCCCAGCATTTT.

In this sample, this clonotype turned up many times. The chain carries TRBV29-1 and TRBJ2-7, with D possibly called TRBD1 or TRBD2 (5 bases each). This CDR3 is 13 amino acids long. Germline CDR1 reads SQVTM; CDR2 reads ANQGSEA. V was trimmed by 4 bases and J by 1 base, leaving 11 bases between them. CDR3 nucleotide sequence: TGCAGCGTTGCGGGGACCGCTTCCTACGAGCAGTACTTC. Translated: CSVAGTASYEQYF.

Only a few counts were recorded for this clonotype. The rearrangement joins TRBV6-4 to TRBJ2-1; D is uncertain. In germline, CDR1 is MRHNA, CDR2 SNTAGT. V dropped 0 bases and J dropped 5 bases, with 2 bases sitting between them. The CDR3 runs 12 residues. The CDR3 DNA sequence: TGTGCCAGCAGTGACTCGGACAATGAGCAGTTCTTC. Its protein is CASSDSDNEQFF.

The chain recombines TRBV9 with TRBJ2-2; perhaps TRBD2 as D (6 bases). CDR1 and CDR2 from the germline V gene are SGDLS and YYNGEE. V shed 4 bases and J shed 5 bases, with 12 bases lying between them. The CDR3 runs 14 residues. CDR3 region: CASSQGGRTGELFF. In nucleotides, the CDR3 is TGTGCCAGCAGCCAGGGTGGGAGGACCGGGGAGCTGTTTTTT. The entire variable domain, with the rest obtained from reference TRBV9 and TRBJ2-2, is as follows: DSGVTQTPKHLITATGQRVTLRCSPRSGDLSVYWYQQSLDQGLQFLIQYYNGEERAKGNILERFSAQQFPDLHSELNLSSLELGDSALYFCASSQGGRTGELFFGEGSRLTVL.

Ten or more counts support this clonotype. V and J are TRBV6-1 and TRBJ2-7, with unresolved D. The CDR3 runs 14 residues. V was clipped by 1 base and J by 3 bases, with 10 bases between them. Looked up from germline, CDR1 is MNHNS and CDR2 is SASEGT. This CDR3 is CASSEEGFGYEQYF. CDR3 in DNA: TGTGCCAGCAGTGAAGAGGGATTTGGCTACGAGCAGTACTTC.

This clonotype was counted many times. The chain recombines TRBV7-2 with TRBJ1-2; D unresolved. This CDR3 contains 13 residues. The germline V and J ends were trimmed by 1 base and 7 bases, with 10 bases remaining between them. Looked up from germline, CDR1 is SGHTA and CDR2 is FQGNSA. CDR3 in amino acids: CASSLEGGLGYTF. CDR3 DNA: TGTGCCAGCAGCTTAGAGGGAGGGCTTGGCTACACCTTC.

Many counts were recorded for this clonotype. V is TRBV30 and J is TRBJ2-1; the match to TRBD1 covers 7 bases. J lost 7 bases, V lost 1 base, and 1 base had no gene match. The CDR3 contains 12 residues. Germline V gene sequence: CDR1 GTSNPN, CDR2 SVGIG (reference sequence). The CDR3 spells CAWSATGNEQFF. CDR3 coding DNA: TGTGCCTGGAGTGCGACAGGGAATGAGCAGTTCTTC.

This clonotype was recorded once. V is TRBV20-1 and J is TRBJ2-7; a weak D match, TRBD2 (7 bases). CDR3 length: 13 residues. The V end lost 3 bases, the J end lost 5 bases, and 14 bases lay between the germline ends. Germline CDR1 DFQATT, CDR2 SNEGSKA (reference sequence). The DNA of the CDR3 is TGCAGTGCTAGGGGTCCGGGGGGCCACGAGCAGTACTTC. It specifies CSARGPGGHEQYF.

In its sample, this clonotype was seen a few times. V gene TRBV6-2 or TRBV6-3 combines with J gene TRBJ1-2, with D hard to call. The CDR3 runs to 14 residues. Germline lookup yields CDR1 MNHEY and CDR2 SVGEGT. Trimming stripped 5 bases from V and 0 bases from J, with 10 bases between. CDR3 DNA sequence: TGTGCCAGCAGTGGACGGACCTCTAACTATGGCTACACCTTC. It yields the protein CASSGRTSNYGYTF.

There are many counts of this clonotype. The genes are TRBV6-1 and TRBJ1-4; no clear D gene. CDR1 is MNHNS and CDR2 is SASEGT in the germline V gene. V lost 7 bases and J lost 5, with 14 bases in between. There are 14 residues in the CDR3. As DNA, the CDR3 is TGTGCCAGCATTCCCACGGCACAAAATGAAAAACTGTTTTTT. Translated: CASIPTAQNEKLFF.

This clonotype appeared a few times. The chain couples TRBV15 to TRBJ2-5; 15 nucleotides line up with TRBD2. Germline V gene sequence: CDR1 LNHNV, CDR2 YYDKDF (reference sequence). There are 17 residues in the CDR3. V dropped 1 base and J dropped 5; count of bases not matched to a gene: 5. CDR3 protein: CATSRGGTSGRRETQYF. DNA for the CDR3: TGTGCCACCAGCAGAGGTGGGACTAGCGGGAGGCGGGAGACCCAGTACTTC.

This clonotype has only a few counts. The chain recombines TRBV7-3 with TRBJ2-1; TRBD2 matches 12 bases. Per the germline V gene, CDR1 is SGHTA and CDR2 is FQGTGA. CDR3 length: 15 residues. The trim removed 5 bases at V and 8 bases at J, leaving 7 bases unmatched. CDR3 in DNA: TGTGCCAGCAGCCCAAGACTAGCGGGAGCCCATGAGCAGTTCTTC. This encodes CASSPRLAGAHEQFF.

In its sample, this clonotype was seen many times. This rearrangement joins TRBV7-2 to TRBJ2-5; D is unresolved. Looked up from germline, CDR1 is SGHTA and CDR2 is FQGNSA. The CDR3 is made up of 13 amino acids. V was shortened by 5 bases and J by 1 base, with 8 bases between the two germline ends. DNA for the CDR3: TGTGCCAGCAGCCAGGCAGTCCAAGAGACCCAGTACTTC. Residues: CASSQAVQETQYF. The full variable domain, rest sourced from reference TRBV7-2 and TRBJ2-5, is GAGVSQSPSNKVTEKGKDVELRCDPISGHTALYWYRQSLGQGLEFLIYFQGNSAPDKSGLPSDRFSAERTGGSVSTLTIQRTQQEDSAVYLCASSQAVQETQYFGPGTRLLVL.

Points on this clonotype: Without the conserved terminal phenylalanine or tryptophan, this CDR3 likely stems from a read error. The chain couples TRBV27 to TRBJ2-7; either TRBD1 or TRBD2 may fit D (5 bases each). V gave up 10 bases and J gave up 6 bases, with 19 bases separating them. The CDR3 extends over 13 amino acids. The germline CDR1 and CDR2 sequences are MNHEY and SMNVEV (reference sequence). For the CDR3, the DNA is TGTGCCACCTCGGGACGCCCAGCGTTCGAGCAGTACCTC. The encoded protein is CATSGRPAFEQYL.

This clonotype has only a few counts. The chain combines TRBV11-2 with TRBJ2-5, with D tentatively TRBD2 (5 bases). This CDR3 is 14 amino acids long. V was shortened by 5 bases and J by 4 bases, with 14 bases between the two germline ends. Germline CDR1 SGHAT, CDR2 FQNNGV. The DNA of the CDR3 is TGTGCCAGCAGCGGGAGTGGGCAGCGAGAGACCCAGTACTTC. It translates to CASSGSGQRETQYF.